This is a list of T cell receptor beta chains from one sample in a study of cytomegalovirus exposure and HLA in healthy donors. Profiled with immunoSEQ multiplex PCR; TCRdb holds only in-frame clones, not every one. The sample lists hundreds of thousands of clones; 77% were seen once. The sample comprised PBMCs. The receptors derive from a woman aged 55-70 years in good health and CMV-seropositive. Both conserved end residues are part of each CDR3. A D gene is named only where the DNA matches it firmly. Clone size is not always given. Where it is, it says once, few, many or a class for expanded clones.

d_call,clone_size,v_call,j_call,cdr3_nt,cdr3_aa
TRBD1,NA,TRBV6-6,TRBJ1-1,TGTGCCAGCAGCCGGCCCGGACAGGTTACCTGGGCTTTCTTT,CASSRPGQVTWAFF
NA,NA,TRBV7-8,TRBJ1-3,TGTGCCAGCAGCTCTGGGGCAGGCTACTCTGGAAACACCATATATTTT,CASSSGAGYSGNTIYF
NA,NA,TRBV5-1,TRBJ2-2,TGCGCCAGCAGCTTCGCGACAGCGAACACCGGGGAGCTGTTTTTT,CASSFATANTGELFF
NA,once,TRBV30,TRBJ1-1,TGTGCCTGGAGTAAAGAGGGGAACACTGAAGCTTTCTTT,CAWSKEGNTEAFF
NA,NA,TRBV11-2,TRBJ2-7,TGTGCCAGCAGCTTAGATCCAGGCGGGTACGAGCAGTACTTC,CASSLDPGGYEQYF
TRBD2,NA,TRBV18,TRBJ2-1,TGTGCCAGCTCTCGGACTAGCGGGGGGGTATACAATGAGCAGTTCTTC,CASSRTSGGVYNEQFF
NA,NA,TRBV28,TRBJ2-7,TGTGCCAGCAGTTTAGAGCAAACTCGCCACCTACGCTACGAGCAGTACTTC,CASSLEQTRHLRYEQYF
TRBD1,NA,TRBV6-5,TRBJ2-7,TGTGCCAGCAGTTACTTGGGACAGGGTTACGAGCAGTACTTC,CASSYLGQGYEQYF
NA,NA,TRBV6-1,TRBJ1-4,TGTGCCAGCAGCAGAGAGACCCCCGCGAGGGAAAAACTGTTTTTT,CASSRETPAREKLFF
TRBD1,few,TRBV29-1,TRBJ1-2,TGCAGCGTTGCGACAGGGGGTCGCTATGGCTACACCTTC,CSVATGGRYGYTF
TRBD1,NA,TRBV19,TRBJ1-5,TGTGCCTCCGCTGGGGGACAGGGGACCTTCTTGAGCAATCAGCCCCAGCATTTT,CASAGGQGTFLSNQPQHF
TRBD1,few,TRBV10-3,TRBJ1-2,TGTGCCATCAGGGACAGGGCTATAGATGGCTACACCTTC,CAIRDRAIDGYTF
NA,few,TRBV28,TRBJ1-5,TGTGCCAGCACCAACTTATCCCTCCGGGAGGGGGGGAATCAGCCCCAGCATTTT,CASTNLSLREGGNQPQHF
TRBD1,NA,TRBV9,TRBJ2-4,TGTGCCAGCAGCGGGACAGGCGGAAACATTCAGTACTTC,CASSGTGGNIQYF
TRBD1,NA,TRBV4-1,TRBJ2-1,TGCGCCAGCAGCCAAGTTGGGACAGGGAGGAGGAATGAGCAGTTCTTC,CASSQVGTGRRNEQFF
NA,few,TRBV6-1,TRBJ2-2,TGTGCCAGCAGTGAACATAGTGGGACTAACACCGGGGAGCTGTTTTTT,CASSEHSGTNTGELFF
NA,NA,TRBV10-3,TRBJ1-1,TGTGCCATCACCGAGGCCCTGTTAGGCACTGAAGCTTTCTTT,CAITEALLGTEAFF
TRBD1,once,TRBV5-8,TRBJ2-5,TGTGCCAGCAGCCGGGACAGGGCTCAAGAGACCCAGTACTTC,CASSRDRAQETQYF
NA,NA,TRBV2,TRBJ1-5,TGTGCCAGCAGTGCGCAGACAAAGAATCAGCCCCAGCATTTT,CASSAQTKNQPQHF
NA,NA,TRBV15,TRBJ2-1,TGTGCGACCAGCAGGGGAGTGGGGTACAATGAGCAGTTCTTC,CATSRGVGYNEQFF
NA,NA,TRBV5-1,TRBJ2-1,TGCGCCAGCAGCTTACGAACTACCGGCGGAGCCTACAATGAGCAGTTCTTC,CASSLRTTGGAYNEQFF
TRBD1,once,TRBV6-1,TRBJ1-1,TGTGCCACCGTAAAGACAGGGTTTGAAGCTTTCTTT,CATVKTGFEAFF
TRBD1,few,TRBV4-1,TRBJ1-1,TGCGCCAGCAGCCAAGACACAGGGGGCGCAAGGAACACTGAAGCTTTCTTT,CASSQDTGGARNTEAFF
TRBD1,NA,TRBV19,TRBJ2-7,TGTGCCAGTACCGCCGGGACAGGAAGCTCCTACGAGCAGTACTTC,CASTAGTGSSYEQYF
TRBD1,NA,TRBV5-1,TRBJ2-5,TGCGCCAGCAGCTTTTCCGACCGGGACAGCCAAGAGACCCAGTACTTC,CASSFSDRDSQETQYF
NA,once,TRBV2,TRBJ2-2,TGTGCCAGCAGTGCAGGTACCACCGGGGAGCTGTTTTTT,CASSAGTTGELFF
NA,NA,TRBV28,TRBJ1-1,TGTGCCAGCAGTTGGGACAAGCCGGACACTGAAGCTTTCTTT,CASSWDKPDTEAFF
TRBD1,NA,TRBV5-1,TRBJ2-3,TGCGCCAGCAGCTTGGTAACAGGGGGCGGAACAGATACGCAGTATTTT,CASSLVTGGGTDTQYF
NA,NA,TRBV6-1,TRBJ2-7,TGTGCCAGCAGTGATCACTACTACGAGCAGTACTTC,CASSDHYYEQYF
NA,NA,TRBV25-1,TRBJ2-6,TGTGCCAGCAGTGAATATGGGAAGGGGGCTGGGGCCAACGTCCTGACTTTC,CASSEYGKGAGANVLTF
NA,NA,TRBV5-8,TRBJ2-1,TGTGCCAGCAGCTTTCAAACAGGGCCAGGGGAGCAGTTCTTC,CASSFQTGPGEQFF
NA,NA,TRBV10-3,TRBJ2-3,TGTGCCATCAGTGGTACGGGAGATGGCACAGATACGCAGTATTTT,CAISGTGDGTDTQYF
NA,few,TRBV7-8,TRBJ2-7,TGTGCCAGCAACTCAGGGCAGGCATACGAGCAGTACTTC,CASNSGQAYEQYF
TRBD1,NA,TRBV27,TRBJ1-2,TGTGCCAGCAGGACAGACTACAGGGGAAGTGATGGCTACACCTTC,CASRTDYRGSDGYTF
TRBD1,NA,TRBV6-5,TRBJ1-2,TGTGCCAGCAGCGGACAGGGGATAGGCGGCTACACCTTC,CASSGQGIGGYTF
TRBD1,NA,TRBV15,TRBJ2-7,TGTGCCACCAGCCGGGACAGGGGGCCCTACGAGCAGTACTTC,CATSRDRGPYEQYF
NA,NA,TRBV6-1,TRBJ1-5,TGTGCCAGCAGTACCGTGGGGGGGCCCAATCAGCCCCAGCATTTT,CASSTVGGPNQPQHF
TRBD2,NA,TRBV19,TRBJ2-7,TGTGCCAGTACGGCTAGCGGGAGGTCTGGGTGG,CASTASGRSGW
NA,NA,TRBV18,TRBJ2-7,TGTGCCAGCTCACAGGACAGCTACGAGCAGTACTTC,CASSQDSYEQYF
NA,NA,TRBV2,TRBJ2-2,TGTGCCAGCAGGGTATCGGGAGTTCCCGGGGAGCTGTTTTTT,CASRVSGVPGELFF
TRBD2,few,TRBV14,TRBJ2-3,TGTGCCAGCAACCCGACTAGCGGGAACACAGATACGCAGTATTTT,CASNPTSGNTDTQYF
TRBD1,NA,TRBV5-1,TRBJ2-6,TGCGCCAGCAGCCGACTGACAGGGGGCCACTCTGGGGCCAACGTCCTGACTTTC,CASSRLTGGHSGANVLTF
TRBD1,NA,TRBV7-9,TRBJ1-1,TGTTCCAGCAGCTTTGGGTTTGGGGACAGGGACACTGAAGCTTTCTTT,CSSSFGFGDRDTEAFF
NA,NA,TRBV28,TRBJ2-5,TGTGCCGCAACCCCAGGGCAATCCCAAGAGACCCAGTACTTC,CAATPGQSQETQYF
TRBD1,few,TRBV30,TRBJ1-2,TGTGCCTGGAAAAGAACAGGGGTTCTAGGTGGCTACACCTTC,CAWKRTGVLGGYTF